The 26 T cell receptor beta chains reported below all come from one sample, sequenced in a study of identifying expanded T cells in peripheral blood (dated by TCRdb to between 2018 and 2021). Library prep was done by the immunoSEQ multiplex PCR assay. Drawn from immuneACCESS, this table holds only the in-frame rearrangements with V and J called that TCRdb kept. Clones are partly lost; checked studies trace under half to an unresolved V gene and leave the rest unexplained. The table for this sample lists roughly 56,000 clones; approximately 83% of them were counted only once. The top ten hold approximately 17% of the sample. Material: blood. These receptors all stem from a person aged 18-70 years in good health.

The J gene is TRBJ2-5, the V gene TRBV27; TRBD1 might be the D (6 bases). Trimming removed 3 bases from V and 6 bases from J, with 14 bases in between. CDR1 and CDR2 from the germline V gene are MNHEY and SMNVEV (reference sequence). This CDR3 comprises 14 residues. CDR3 sequence (DNA): TGTGCCAGCAGTTTTCAGGGGAGAAGCCAGACCCAGTACTTC. Its protein product is CASSFQGRSQTQYF.

The V gene is TRBV7-8, the J gene TRBJ1-2; D remains unclear. CDR1 and CDR2 (germline): SGHVS, FQNEAQ. V lost 5 bases and J lost 4, with 14 bases in between. This CDR3 spans 14 amino acids. The CDR3 DNA reads as TGTGCCAGCAGCCCGCGGGGAGCTAGCTATGGCTACACCTTC. This translates into CASSPRGASYGYTF.

The count of this clone is one. The rearrangement joins TRBV9 to TRBJ2-1; 11 bases match TRBD2. This CDR3 is 15 amino acids long. V lost 3 bases to trimming and J lost 3 bases; unmatched junction nucleotides: 2. Germline CDR1 is SGDLS and CDR2 is YYNGEE. CDR3: CASSGGTSGYNEQFF. CDR3 DNA: TGTGCCAGCAGCGGTGGGACTAGCGGCTACAATGAGCAGTTCTTC.

This clone has ten or more counts. In DNA, the CDR3 is TGTGCCAGCAGCCCAGATAGCGGGTTGGATTACGAGCAGTACTTC. Protein: CASSPDSGLDYEQYF. The chain combines TRBV11-2 with TRBJ2-7, with 7 positions matching TRBD2. This CDR3 has 15 residues. J was trimmed by 4 bases and V by 5 bases; bases with no gene match: 11. Germline V CDR1 and CDR2: SGHAT, FQNNGV.

The chain combines TRBV6-1 with TRBJ1-5; TRBD1 is a possible D gene (6 bases). The CDR3 runs to 11 residues. CDR1 and CDR2 (germline): MNHNS, SASEGT. V lost 7 bases to trimming and J lost 11 bases, with 12 bases between them. CDR3 protein: CASTLRGTQHF. DNA of the CDR3: TGTGCCAGCACCTTGAGGGGGACCCAGCATTTT.

V gene TRBV11-2 combines with J gene TRBJ2-7, with D possibly matching TRBD1 (5 bases). The germline gives CDR1 SGHAT, CDR2 FQNNGV. There are 15 residues in the CDR3. Trimming took off 3 bases at V and 2 bases at J, with 14 bases between the two ends. The CDR3 region is CASSFPGTGPYEQYF. DNA for the CDR3: TGTGCCAGCAGCTTTCCGGGCACAGGTCCCTACGAGCAGTACTTC. Variable domain in full (rest from reference TRBV11-2 and TRBJ2-7): EAGVAQSPRYKIIEKRQSVAFWCNPISGHATLYWYQQILGQGPKLLIQFQNNGVVDDSQLPKDRFSAERLKGVDSTLKIQPAKLEDSAVYLCASSFPGTGPYEQYFGPGTRLTVT.

This clone has more than one count but fewer than ten. The rearrangement links TRBV5-4 to TRBJ2-2, with D possibly matching TRBD2 (7 bases). CDR3 length: 19 residues. Germline values: CDR1 SGHNT, CDR2 YYREEE (reference sequence). Deletions cut 4 bases from V and 1 base from J, with 23 bases between. The CDR3 reads CASSPSRGGAIWNTGELFF. The CDR3 nucleotides read TGTGCCAGCAGCCCGAGTCGTGGGGGGGCCATCTGGAACACCGGGGAGCTGTTTTTT.

The CDR3 sequence: CASSITSGTNTGELFF. The CDR3 DNA sequence: TGTGCCAGTAGTATAACTAGCGGGACGAACACCGGGGAGCTGTTTTTT. This rearrangement joins TRBV19 to TRBJ2-2, with 10 bases lining up with TRBD2. The V gene end was trimmed by 2 bases and the J gene end by 0 bases; junction bases not matched to a gene: 0. The germline V gene encodes CDR1 LNHDA and CDR2 SQIVND (reference sequence). The CDR3 length is 16 residues.

The chain couples TRBV5-5 to TRBJ2-1, with D maybe TRBD2 (5 bases). Germline CDR1 and CDR2: SGHKS and YYEKEE (reference sequence). The germline V and J ends were trimmed by 5 bases and 8 bases, with 20 bases remaining between them. The length of the CDR3 is 15 residues. This CDR3 reads CASRSPTSSPHEQFF. The DNA of the CDR3 is TGTGCCAGCAGGTCACCCACTAGTAGTCCCCATGAGCAGTTCTTC.

This clone was seen just once. The chain couples TRBV18 to TRBJ2-3, with TRBD2 matching 12 bases. J gave up 5 bases and V 5 bases, and 2 bases lay outside the gene matches. CDR1 and CDR2 (germline): KGHSH, LQKENI. This CDR3 comprises 14 residues. The CDR3 loop reads CASSELAGGDTQYF. The CDR3 DNA reads as TGTGCCAGCTCAGAACTAGCGGGAGGAGATACGCAGTATTTT.

This clone was detected once. The genes are TRBV5-5 and TRBJ2-3, with TRBD2 matching over 9 bases. The CDR3 is 18 amino acids. CDR1 and CDR2 from the germline V gene are SGHKS and YYEKEE (reference sequence). Unmatched junction bases numbered 16, after V lost 4 bases and J lost 4 bases. The CDR3: CASSPGGRIAGEPDTQYF. CDR3 DNA sequence: TGTGCCAGCAGCCCTGGGGGCCGAATAGCGGGAGAACCAGATACGCAGTATTTT.

This clone showed up just a few times. The rearrangement links TRBV6-5 to TRBJ2-7; D may be TRBD2 (6 bases). The CDR3 is 14 amino acids. Trimming left V 7 bases short and J 3 bases short, with 16 bases between. CDR1 MNHEY and CDR2 SVGAGI come from the germline V gene. CDR3 loop: CASNPPGALYEQYF. In DNA form, the CDR3 reads TGTGCCAGCAACCCTCCGGGAGCCCTCTACGAGCAGTACTTC.

This chain connects TRBV10-3 to TRBJ1-6; TRBD1 aligns across 9 bases. From germline, CDR1 is ENHRY and CDR2 SYGVKD. Trimming removed 3 bases from V and 6 bases from J; junction bases left unmatched: 6. The CDR3 length is 16 residues. The CDR3 region is CAISEQGAKGNSPLHF. The CDR3 nucleotides read TGTGCCATCAGTGAACAGGGGGCTAAGGGTAATTCACCCCTCCACTTT.

This rearrangement joins TRBV19 to TRBJ2-7, with D possibly TRBD2 on 5 matching bases. CDR1 LNHDA and CDR2 SQIVND come from the germline V gene (reference sequence). Trimming cost V 6 bases and J 2 bases, with 17 bases left between them. The CDR3 contains 15 residues. CDR3 sequence (DNA): TGTGCCAGTAGATTAGATAATCGGGGAACCTACGAGCAGTACTTC. Translated, it gives CASRLDNRGTYEQYF.

This chain links TRBV15 with TRBJ2-7, with 9 bases matching TRBD1. The germline gives CDR1 LNHNV, CDR2 YYDKDF (reference sequence). V was clipped by 5 bases and J by 0 bases; unmatched bases: 11. CDR3 length: 17 amino acids. The CDR3 spells CATSEGLLGQGSYEQYF. The CDR3 coding sequence is TGTGCCACCAGCGAGGGCTTATTGGGACAGGGCTCCTACGAGCAGTACTTC.

The rearrangement joins TRBV29-1 to TRBJ1-1; 8 bases are shared with TRBD1. The CDR3 runs to 14 residues. Trimming took 6 bases from V and 5 from J; bases not matched to a gene: 11. Germline V CDR1 and CDR2: SQVTM, ANQGSEA. Written as DNA, the CDR3 is TGCAGCGTGGGACGACAGGGGTTCGGTACTGAAGCTTTCTTT. Translating it yields CSVGRQGFGTEAFF.

This sequence joins TRBV5-6 and TRBJ2-2; TRBD1 or TRBD2 may be the D gene (5 bases each). Germline V gives CDR1 SGHDT, CDR2 YYEEEE. The CDR3 contains 16 residues. V was trimmed by 6 bases and J by 0 bases, leaving 15 bases between them. The CDR3 DNA sequence: TGTGCCAGCACCGCGTACGGGACCTCGAACACCGGGGAGCTGTTTTTT. Its protein is CASTAYGTSNTGELFF.

This clone was counted a single time. The chain employs TRBV5-1 and TRBJ1-3; D remains ambiguous. Germline-derived CDR1 and CDR2 are SGHRS and YFSETQ. The CDR3 runs 14 residues. The V end lost 3 bases, the J end lost 0 bases, and 7 bases lay between the germline ends. CDR3 protein: CASSSLDSGNTIYF. CDR3 nucleotide sequence: TGCGCCAGCAGCTCCCTCGACTCTGGAAACACCATATATTTT.

V and J are TRBV7-2 and TRBJ2-1; 14 nucleotides match TRBD2. From germline, CDR1 is SGHTA and CDR2 FQGNSA. V lost 1 base and J lost 9; bases outside the gene matches: 2. The CDR3 has 15 residues. The CDR3 DNA sequence: TGTGCCAGCAGCTTAGGACTAGCGGGAGGGGGTGAGCAGTTCTTC. It is translated as CASSLGLAGGGEQFF.

In this sample, this clone turned up a few times. The CDR3 DNA sequence: TGTGCCTGGAGTGCCGGGACAGGTGAGCAGTACGTC. Protein: CAWSAGTGEQYV. The genes are TRBV30 and TRBJ2-7; TRBD1 aligns across 8 bases. This CDR3 comprises 12 residues. The V segment lost 1 base and the J segment 7 bases; nucleotides outside the gene matches: 3. Germline V gene sequence: CDR1 GTSNPN, CDR2 SVGIG (reference sequence).

The chain links TRBV18 to TRBJ2-3; TRBD2 agrees at 7 bases. Germline CDR1 KGHSH, CDR2 LQKENI. The CDR3 is 15 amino acids. V shed 3 bases, J shed 4 bases, and the junction held 7 bases outside the gene matches. CDR3 sequence reads: CASSPSWGGPDTQYF. The CDR3 DNA is TGTGCCAGCTCACCTAGCTGGGGAGGGCCAGATACGCAGTATTTT.

The rearrangement links TRBV14 to TRBJ2-7; no definite D call. This CDR3 contains 13 residues. V dropped 0 bases and J dropped 1 base, with 4 bases sitting between them. Per germline, CDR1 SGHDN and CDR2 FVKESK. The CDR3 region is CASSQDGSYEQYF. CDR3 bases: TGTGCCAGCAGCCAAGATGGATCCTACGAGCAGTACTTC.

This clone is termed medium-sized. The chain is built from TRBV6-4 and TRBJ2-5, with 12 bases matching TRBD2. Per germline, CDR1 MRHNA and CDR2 SNTAGT. CDR3 length equals 14 residues. V lost 9 bases and J lost 2; bases outside the gene matches: 4. CDR3 residues: CARWTSGVQETQYF. Here the CDR3 DNA reads TGTGCCAGGTGGACTAGCGGGGTTCAAGAGACCCAGTACTTC.

The chain is built from TRBV7-9 and TRBJ2-1; no clear D. Trimming cost V 5 bases and J 9 bases, with 14 bases left between them. Germline CDR1 SEHNR, CDR2 FQNEAQ (reference sequence). This CDR3 is 13 amino acids long. CDR3 residues: CASSALGDTEQFF. The CDR3 DNA follows: TGTGCCAGCAGCGCTCTCGGCGACACTGAGCAGTTCTTC.

The sample holds a few counts of this clone. The chain couples TRBV7-8 to TRBJ1-1; unclear D gene. With 5 bases removed from V and 1 base from J, the gap between germline ends came to 8 bases. Germline lookup yields CDR1 SGHVS and CDR2 FQNEAQ. CDR3 length: 13 amino acids. CDR3 region: CASSPDTNTEAFF. CDR3 in DNA: TGTGCCAGCAGCCCTGACACGAACACTGAAGCTTTCTTT.

The V gene is TRBV5-4, the J gene TRBJ2-7; 9 bases line up with TRBD2. V dropped 5 bases and J dropped 3; count of bases not matched to a gene: 6. The germline V gene encodes CDR1 SGHNT and CDR2 YYREEE (reference sequence). This CDR3 is built from 14 residues. The CDR3 DNA follows: TGTGCCAGCAGTGGAGCGGGGGGATTCTACGAGCAGTACTTC. This gives the protein CASSGAGGFYEQYF.